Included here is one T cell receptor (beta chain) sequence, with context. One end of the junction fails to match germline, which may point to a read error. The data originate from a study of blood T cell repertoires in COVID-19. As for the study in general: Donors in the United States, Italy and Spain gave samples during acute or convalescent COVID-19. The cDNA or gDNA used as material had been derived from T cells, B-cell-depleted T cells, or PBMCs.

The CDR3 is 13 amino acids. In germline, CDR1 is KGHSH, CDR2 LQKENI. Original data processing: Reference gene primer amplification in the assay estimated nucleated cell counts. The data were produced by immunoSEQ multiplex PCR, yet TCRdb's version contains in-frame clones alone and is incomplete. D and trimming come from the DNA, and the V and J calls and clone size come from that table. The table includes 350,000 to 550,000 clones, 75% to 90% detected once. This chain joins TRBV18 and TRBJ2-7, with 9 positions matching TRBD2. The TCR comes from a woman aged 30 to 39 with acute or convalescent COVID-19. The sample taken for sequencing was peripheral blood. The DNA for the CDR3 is TGTGCCAGCTCCCGGGGGGAGCGGGAGGCTTCCTTGTTC. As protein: CASSRGEREASLF.